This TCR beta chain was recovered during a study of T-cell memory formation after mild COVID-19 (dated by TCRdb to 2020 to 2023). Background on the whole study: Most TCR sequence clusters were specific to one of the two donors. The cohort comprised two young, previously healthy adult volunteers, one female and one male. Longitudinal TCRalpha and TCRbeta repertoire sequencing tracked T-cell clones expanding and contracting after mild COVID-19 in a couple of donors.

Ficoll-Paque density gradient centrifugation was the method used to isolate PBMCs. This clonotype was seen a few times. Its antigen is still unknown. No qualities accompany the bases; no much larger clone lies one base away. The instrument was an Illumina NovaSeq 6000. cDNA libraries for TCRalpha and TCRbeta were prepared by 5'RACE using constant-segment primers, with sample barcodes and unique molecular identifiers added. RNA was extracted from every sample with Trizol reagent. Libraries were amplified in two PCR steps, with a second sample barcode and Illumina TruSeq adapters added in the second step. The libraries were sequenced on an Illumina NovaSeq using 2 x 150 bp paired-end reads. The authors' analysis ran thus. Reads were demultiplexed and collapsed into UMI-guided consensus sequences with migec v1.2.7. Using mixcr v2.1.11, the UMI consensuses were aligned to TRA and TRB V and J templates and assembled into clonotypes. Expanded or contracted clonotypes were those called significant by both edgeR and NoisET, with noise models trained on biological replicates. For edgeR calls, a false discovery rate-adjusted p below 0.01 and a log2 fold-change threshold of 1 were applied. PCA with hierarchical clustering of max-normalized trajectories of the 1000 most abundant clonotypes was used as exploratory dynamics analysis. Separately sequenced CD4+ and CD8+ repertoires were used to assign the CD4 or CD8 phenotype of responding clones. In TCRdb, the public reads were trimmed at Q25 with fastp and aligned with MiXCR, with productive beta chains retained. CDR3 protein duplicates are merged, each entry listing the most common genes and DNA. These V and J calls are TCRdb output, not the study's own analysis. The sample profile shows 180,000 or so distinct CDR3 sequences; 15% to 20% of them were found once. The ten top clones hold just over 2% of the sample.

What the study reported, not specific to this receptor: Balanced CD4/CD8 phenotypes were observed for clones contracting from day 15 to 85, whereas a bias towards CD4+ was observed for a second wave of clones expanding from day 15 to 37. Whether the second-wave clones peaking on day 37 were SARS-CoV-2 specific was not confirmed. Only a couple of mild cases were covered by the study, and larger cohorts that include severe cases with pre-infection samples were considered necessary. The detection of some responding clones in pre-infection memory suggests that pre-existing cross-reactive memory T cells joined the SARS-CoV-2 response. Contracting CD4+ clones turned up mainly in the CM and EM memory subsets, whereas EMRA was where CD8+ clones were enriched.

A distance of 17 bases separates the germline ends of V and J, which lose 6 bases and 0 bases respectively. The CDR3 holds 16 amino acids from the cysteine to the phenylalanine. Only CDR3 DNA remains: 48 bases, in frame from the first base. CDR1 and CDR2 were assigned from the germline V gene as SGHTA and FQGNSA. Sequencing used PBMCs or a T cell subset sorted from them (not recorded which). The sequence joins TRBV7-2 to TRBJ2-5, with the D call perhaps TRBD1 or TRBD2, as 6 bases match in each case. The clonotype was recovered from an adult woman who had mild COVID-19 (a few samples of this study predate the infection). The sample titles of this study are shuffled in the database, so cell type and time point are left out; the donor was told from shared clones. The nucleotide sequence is TGTGCCAGCAGTTCCGGATTGAGGGGGGACCAAGAGACCCAGTACTTC. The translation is CASSSGLRGDQETQYF.